This is a list of T cell receptor beta chains from one sample in a study of blood T cells in healthy people across ages. From the 5' RACE reads, TCRdb called clonotypes with MiXCR, one entry per CDR3 protein. The data hold hundreds of thousands of distinct CDR3 sequences, with around 43% observed a single time. Sequencing used blood. All receptors derive from a man between 60 and 75 years old in good health. CDR3s include the opening cysteine and the closing phenylalanine or tryptophan. The D gene is left open where the match is weak. The listing skips clone size in some rows; elsewhere it reads once, few, many or a size class.

TRBV28	TRBJ1-4	few	.	CASSSPGHNEKLFF	TGTGCCAGCAGTTCCCCGGGACATAATGAAAAACTGTTTTTT
TRBV7-2	TRBJ1-5	few	.	CASSMAPASNQPQHF	TGTGCCAGCAGCATGGCCCCGGCGAGCAATCAGCCCCAGCATTTT
TRBV12-3/TRBV12-4	TRBJ1-1	.	.	CASSLIGEAFF	TGTGCCAGCAGTTTGATAGGTGAAGCTTTCTTT
TRBV20-1	TRBJ2-4	.	.	CSAIGVLLAKNIQYF	TGCAGTGCCATCGGCGTTCTACTAGCCAAAAACATTCAGTACTTC
TRBV20-1	TRBJ1-2	few	TRBD1	CSASPEGQGGVGYGYTF	TGCAGTGCTAGCCCTGAGGGACAGGGGGGAGTCGGCTATGGCTACACCTTC
TRBV7-2	TRBJ2-1	once	TRBD2	CASSSDWGGTEQFF	TGTGCCAGCAGCTCTGACTGGGGGGGGACTGAGCAGTTCTTC
TRBV2	TRBJ2-7	.	.	CASSELGHYEQYF	TGTGCCAGCAGTGAGTTGGGTCACTACGAGCAGTACTTC
TRBV12-3/TRBV12-4	TRBJ2-3	.	TRBD2	CAISPGGISTDTQYF	TGTGCCATCTCGCCGGGAGGGATTAGCACAGATACGCAGTATTTT
TRBV15	TRBJ2-1	many	TRBD2	CATSRERLAGKDEQFF	TGTGCCACCAGCAGAGAAAGACTAGCGGGGAAAGATGAGCAGTTCTTC
TRBV4-3	TRBJ2-4	.	.	CASSQDGTAKNIQYF	TGCGCCAGCAGCCAAGATGGGACAGCCAAAAACATTCAGTACTTC
TRBV9	TRBJ1-2	.	TRBD1	CASSVAPQTGKDYGYTF	TGTGCCAGCAGCGTAGCCCCCCAGACAGGGAAGGACTATGGCTACACCTTC
TRBV6-6	TRBJ1-5	.	.	CASSQLESNQPQHF	TGTGCCAGCAGTCAATTGGAAAGCAATCAGCCCCAGCATTTT
TRBV5-1	TRBJ2-7	.	.	CASRLPDSSYEQYF	TGCGCCAGCAGGCTGCCTGACAGCTCCTACGAGCAGTACTTC
TRBV25-1	TRBJ2-5	.	.	CASSVGTTGTMGTQYF	TGTGCCAGCAGTGTCGGGACCACTGGGACGATGGGGACCCAGTACTTC
TRBV4-3	TRBJ2-3	few	TRBD2	CASSSLAGIIDTQYF	TGCGCCAGCAGCAGTCTAGCGGGGATTATAGATACGCAGTATTTT
TRBV12-3/TRBV12-4	TRBJ2-3	.	.	CASSLELTKDTQYF	TGTGCCAGCAGTTTAGAGCTGACGAAAGATACGCAGTATTTT
TRBV12-3/TRBV12-4	TRBJ1-1	.	TRBD1	CASSPRQGAGAFF	TGTGCCAGCAGTCCACGACAGGGGGCGGGTGCTTTCTTT
TRBV6-6	TRBJ1-2	few	TRBD1	CASSQTRDREYGYTF	TGTGCCAGCAGTCAAACCCGGGACAGGGAATATGGCTACACCTTC
TRBV2	TRBJ2-7	many	TRBD2	CASMRTSGSYEQYF	TGTGCCAGCATGCGGACTAGCGGATCCTACGAGCAGTACTTC
TRBV7-2	TRBJ2-1	few	.	CASSLALTDNEQFF	TGTGCCAGCAGCTTAGCCCTGACAGACAATGAGCAGTTCTTC
TRBV9	TRBJ2-5	.	.	CASAKGSETQYF	TGTGCCAGCGCGAAGGGATCAGAGACCCAGTACTTC
TRBV2	TRBJ1-1	.	TRBD1	CANRGAHTEAFF	TGTGCCAACAGGGGGGCCCACACTGAAGCTTTCTTT
TRBV12-3/TRBV12-4	TRBJ2-3	few	.	CASTPSADTQYF	TGTGCCAGCACCCCGTCGGCAGATACGCAGTATTTT
TRBV4-3	TRBJ1-2	few	.	CASSQDGQGYTF	TGCGCCAGCAGCCAAGATGGGCAAGGCTACACCTTC